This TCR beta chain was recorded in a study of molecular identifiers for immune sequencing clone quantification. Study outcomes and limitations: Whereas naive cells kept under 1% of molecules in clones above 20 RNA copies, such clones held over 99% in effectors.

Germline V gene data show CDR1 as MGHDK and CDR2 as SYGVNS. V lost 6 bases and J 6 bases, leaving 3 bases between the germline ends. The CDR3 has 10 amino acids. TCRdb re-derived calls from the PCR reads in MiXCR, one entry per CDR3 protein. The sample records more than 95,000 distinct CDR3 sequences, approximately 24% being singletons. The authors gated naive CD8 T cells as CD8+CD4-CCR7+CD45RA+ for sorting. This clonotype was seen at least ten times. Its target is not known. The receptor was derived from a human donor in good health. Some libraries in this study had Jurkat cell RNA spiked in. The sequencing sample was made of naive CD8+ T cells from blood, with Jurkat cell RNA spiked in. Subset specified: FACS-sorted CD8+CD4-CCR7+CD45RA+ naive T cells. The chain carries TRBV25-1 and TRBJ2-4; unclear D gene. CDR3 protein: CASRGNIQYF. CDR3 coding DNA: TGTGCCAGCAGGGGAAACATTCAGTACTTC. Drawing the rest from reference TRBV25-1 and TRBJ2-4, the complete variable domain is EADIYQTPRYLVIGTGKKITLECSQTMGHDKMYWYQQDPGMELHLIHYSYGVNSTEKGDLSSESTVSRIRTEHFPLTLESARPSHTSQYLCASRGNIQYFGAGTRLSVL.